These T cell receptor beta chains were read from a single sample in a study of metastatic and nonmetastatic thyroid tumors. TCRdb reprocessed the PCR reads using MiXCR. Of some 54,000 clones listed, 17% are singletons. The sequencing input was blood. These receptors originate from a female donor with papillary thyroid cancer or a benign thyroid nodule (not recorded which). Some clones in this sample may be carry-over from other donors' samples. The CDR3 runs from the conserved cysteine through the conserved F or W. D genes are given only for firm matches. Rows give clone size only sometimes, using once, few, many, or a class for an expanded clone.

J	V	size	D	DNA	CDR3
TRBJ1-2	TRBV5-1	.	.	TGCGCCAGCAGCATGGGGGTAATCTATGGCTACACCTTC	CASSMGVIYGYTF
TRBJ1-6	TRBV27	many	.	TGTGCCAGCAGTTTAAGGGCCTCGTGGTCACCCCTCCACTTT	CASSLRASWSPLHF
TRBJ2-3	TRBV27	many	TRBD2	TGTGCCAGCAGTGCCAGGACTAGCGGGATCGCAGATACGCAGTATTTT	CASSARTSGIADTQYF
TRBJ1-1	TRBV19	.	TRBD1	TGTGCCAGTAGTACCGCTACAGGGGTATGTACTGAAGCTCTCTTT	CASSTATGVCTEALF
TRBJ2-7	TRBV12-3/TRBV12-4	many	TRBD2	TGTGCCAGCAGTTTAGCTAGCGGGAGAGACAACGAGCAGTACTTC	CASSLASGRDNEQYF
TRBJ2-7	TRBV28	many	TRBD2	TGTGCCAGCAGTCCAGGGGGGACTAGCGACCACGAGCAGTACTTC	CASSPGGTSDHEQYF
TRBJ2-1	TRBV14	many	TRBD1	TGTGCCAGCAGCCCACAGTCGGGACAGGGTTACAATGAGCAGTTCTTC	CASSPQSGQGYNEQFF
TRBJ2-3	TRBV20-1	many	TRBD2	TGCAGTGCTAGAAGAGCGGGAAAAATAACAGATACGCAGTATTTT	CSARRAGKITDTQYF
TRBJ1-2	TRBV6-1	.	.	TGTGCCAGCAGTCGGATCGACACAGGAAAGCAGGGCTACACCTTC	CASSRIDTGKQGYTF
TRBJ1-5	TRBV27	.	TRBD1	TGTGCCAGCAGAAAACAGGGGGGTCAGCCCCAGCATTTT	CASRKQGGQPQHF
TRBJ1-2	TRBV12-3/TRBV12-4	.	.	TGTGCCAGCAGTTTGTCAGGGGTCGCGGGATGCTACACCTTC	CASSLSGVAGCYTF
TRBJ1-2	TRBV29-1	many	TRBD1	TGCAGCGTTGAAGCGCCAGGGGGTGGCTACACCTTC	CSVEAPGGGYTF
TRBJ2-1	TRBV20-1	many	TRBD1	TGCAGTGCACAAGACAGGGTGTTGTCCTACAATGAGCAGTTCTTC	CSAQDRVLSYNEQFF
TRBJ2-6	TRBV7-8	many	.	TGTGCCAGCAGGTATCTCAGCTCTGGGGCCAACGTCCTGACTTTC	CASRYLSSGANVLTF
TRBJ1-6	TRBV6-2/TRBV6-3	.	.	TGTGCCAGCATTTACTCTCGGGTCGTCAATTCACCCCTCCACTTT	CASIYSRVVNSPLHF
TRBJ1-5	TRBV6-2/TRBV6-3	many	.	TGTGCCAGCAAGGACGGGTCCCGATTAAATCAGCCCCAGCATTTT	CASKDGSRLNQPQHF
TRBJ1-5	TRBV7-3	many	.	TGTGCCAGCAGCTCGAGACGGAATAATAGCAATCAGCCCCAGCATTTT	CASSSRRNNSNQPQHF
TRBJ2-7	TRBV25-1	many	.	TGTGCCAGCAGTGCTGGAACGGGATGGGAGCAGTACTTC	CASSAGTGWEQYF
TRBJ2-7	TRBV6-2/TRBV6-3	many	TRBD2	TGTGCCAGCAACCTAGCGGGAGTCGAGCAGTACTTC	CASNLAGVEQYF
TRBJ2-1	TRBV12-3/TRBV12-4	few	.	TGTGCCAGCATTTTATCTCCGAACCCTCCCTACAATGAGCAGTTCTTC	CASILSPNPPYNEQFF
TRBJ2-7	TRBV30	.	.	TGTCCCAGGCGGATTGACGAGCAGTACTTC	CPRRIDEQYF
TRBJ1-2	TRBV24-1	.	TRBD1	TGTGCCACCAGTGATCCGCGGGGACAGGGTGTGGGCTACACATTC	CATSDPRGQGVGYTF